The 19 T cell receptor beta chains below all came from one sample that was sequenced in a study of human T cells and chemical hapten exposure. The study's library attached unique molecular identifiers to single cDNA molecules. TCRdb reprocessed the reads with MiXCR, giving one entry per CDR3 protein. In the table there are about 120,000 distinct CDR3 sequences, roughly 8.5% of which are singletons. The template was total RNA from unfractionated whole blood. The sample taken for sequencing was whole blood. The receptors originated from a human donor in good health. Some clones in this sample may be carry-over from other donors' samples.

Ten or more counts support this clonotype. The chain couples TRBV19 to TRBJ1-4; maybe TRBD1 (5 bases). Germline CDR1 and CDR2: LNHDA and SQIVND (reference sequence). V lost 7 bases to trimming and J lost 4 bases, with 13 bases between them. This CDR3 has 14 residues. CDR3 protein: CASTWDRFNEKLFF. The CDR3 DNA sequence: TGTGCCAGTACCTGGGACCGATTTAATGAAAAACTGTTTTTT.

V is TRBV12-3 or TRBV12-4 and J is TRBJ2-1, with 9 positions matching TRBD2. V was pared by 4 bases and J by 0 bases, with 4 bases of the junction left unmatched. The CDR3 length is 16 residues. CDR3 nucleotides: TGTGCCAGCAGTTATAGCGGGAGAGACTCCTACAATGAGCAGTTCTTC. Translated: CASSYSGRDSYNEQFF.

This clonotype was recorded a few times. The genes are TRBV7-2 and TRBJ2-6; 10 bases line up with TRBD1. The CDR3 is 17 amino acids. Germline V gives CDR1 SGHTA, CDR2 FQGNSA. J gave up 2 bases and V 5 bases, and 6 bases lay outside the gene matches. CDR3 nucleotide sequence: TGTGCCAGCAGCCCTGGGACAGGGGAACCTGGGGCCAACGTCCTGACTTTC. Protein product: CASSPGTGEPGANVLTF.

This clonotype was detected only a few times. A read error may produce the germline difference seen at one junction end. The chain couples TRBV25-1 to TRBJ2-5; D may be TRBD1 (5 bases). The CDR3 length is 17 residues. CDR1 and CDR2 from the germline V gene are MGHDK and SYGVNS. The CDR3 here is CANSVHEPGYGQETQYF. The DNA for the CDR3 is TGTGCCAACAGTGTCCACGAGCCAGGGTATGGACAAGAGACCCAGTACTTC.

This clonotype appeared many times. The chain recombines TRBV6-5 with TRBJ1-6, with 10 positions matching TRBD1. V shed 5 bases, J shed 10 bases, and the junction held 8 bases outside the gene matches. The CDR3 consists of 15 residues. CDR1 MNHEY and CDR2 SVGAGI come from the germline V gene. The CDR3 nucleotides read TGTGCCAGCAGTCTCCTAGGACAGGGGGTCTCACCCCTCCACTTT. This gives the protein CASSLLGQGVSPLHF.

This clonotype was counted between two and nine times. This chain connects TRBV11-2 to TRBJ2-1; D is perhaps TRBD2 (5 bases). The length of the CDR3 is 15 residues. Germline lookup yields CDR1 SGHAT and CDR2 FQNNGV. V was clipped by 3 bases and J by 5 bases, with 14 bases between them. As DNA, the CDR3 is TGTGCCAGCAGCTTCGGGGATATCGTTGACAATGAGCAGTTCTTC. This sequence encodes CASSFGDIVDNEQFF.

This rearrangement joins TRBV5-1 to TRBJ1-4; D perhaps matches TRBD1 (6 bases). The germline CDR1 and CDR2 sequences are SGHRS and YFSETQ. V lost 1 base to trimming and J lost 0 bases, with 10 bases between them. The CDR3 contains 16 residues. The CDR3 protein is CASSLSGAATNEKLFF. CDR3 nucleotides: TGCGCCAGCAGCTTGTCAGGGGCTGCAACTAATGAAAAACTGTTTTTT.

In this sample, this clonotype turned up a few times. The rearrangement links TRBV7-9 to TRBJ2-1; perhaps TRBD2 as D (5 bases). The V gene lost 1 base and the J gene lost 6 bases, with 13 bases spanning the gap. This CDR3 has 15 amino acids. Germline V lookup: CDR1 SEHNR, CDR2 FQNEAQ (reference sequence). In DNA form, the CDR3 reads TGTGCCAGCAGCTTAGTTGGACTGCGGATCAATGAGCAGTTCTTC. It codes for CASSLVGLRINEQFF.

There are many counts of this clonotype. The rearrangement uses TRBV20-1 and TRBJ1-6, with D perhaps TRBD1 (6 bases). Trimming shortened V by 0 bases and J by 8 bases, and 14 bases separated the two germline ends. This CDR3 comprises 15 residues. Germline values: CDR1 DFQATT, CDR2 SNEGSKA (reference sequence). CDR3 sequence: CSARDPGGPHSPLHF. CDR3 in DNA: TGCAGTGCTAGAGATCCGGGGGGCCCACATTCACCCCTCCACTTT.

This clonotype has only a few counts. The chain joins TRBV12-3 or TRBV12-4 to TRBJ1-2; the D is unclear. With 6 bases removed from V and 7 bases from J, the gap between germline ends came to 18 bases. The CDR3 is 14 amino acids. CDR3 protein: CASSPSPTGGGYTF. CDR3 nucleotide sequence: TGTGCCAGCAGCCCTAGCCCGACTGGCGGTGGCTACACCTTC.

At least ten counts were recorded for this clonotype. The rearrangement links TRBV27 to TRBJ2-1; 8 nucleotides agree with TRBD1. V shed 3 bases, J shed 5 bases, and the junction held 3 bases outside the gene matches. The CDR3 runs to 14 residues. Germline values: CDR1 MNHEY, CDR2 SMNVEV (reference sequence). CDR3: CASSLEDRDNEQFF. The CDR3 DNA reads TGTGCCAGCAGTTTGGAGGACAGGGACAATGAGCAGTTCTTC.

J is TRBJ1-2 and V is TRBV20-1; D may be TRBD1 (6 bases). The CDR3 has 13 amino acids. The V and J ends lost 6 bases and 0 bases respectively, with 11 bases between them. CDR1 and CDR2 (germline): DFQATT, SNEGSKA (reference sequence). The CDR3 nucleotides read TGCAGTGCCCCGGACAGTACTAACTATGGCTACACCTTC. Residues: CSAPDSTNYGYTF.

The CDR3 region has the DNA TGTGCCAGCAGCTTTGAGAAGGAGCAGTACTTC. Protein sequence: CASSFEKEQYF. V and J are TRBV5-4 and TRBJ2-7; D remains ambiguous. This CDR3 contains 11 residues. Germline lookup yields CDR1 SGHNT and CDR2 YYREEE (reference sequence). V lost 2 bases and J lost 7, with 7 bases in between.

This clonotype was detected a few times. The chain carries TRBV28 and TRBJ1-1; unclear D gene. Germline V gene lookup returns CDR1 MDHEN and CDR2 SYDVKM. CDR3 length: 15 amino acids. The V and J ends lost 5 bases and 1 base respectively, with 14 bases between them. CDR3 amino acids: CASSHEQLPNTEAFF. Written as DNA, the CDR3 is TGTGCCAGCAGTCACGAACAGTTACCGAACACTGAAGCTTTCTTT.

The V and J genes are TRBV7-6 and TRBJ1-2, with 9 positions matching TRBD1. CDR1 and CDR2 (germline): SGHVS, FNYEAQ. The CDR3 runs 15 residues. V lost 1 base and J lost 7; bases outside the gene matches: 7. The CDR3 sequence is CASSLVATGGSGYTF. The CDR3 region has the DNA TGTGCCAGCAGCTTAGTCGCGACAGGGGGAAGTGGCTACACCTTC.

This rearrangement joins TRBV7-2 to TRBJ2-7; 15 positions match TRBD2. The germline gives CDR1 SGHTA, CDR2 FQGNSA. The CDR3 runs to 18 residues. V lost 1 base, J lost 0 bases, and 4 bases stayed unmatched. The CDR3 loop is CASSLGRTSGGDSYEQYF. The CDR3 DNA reads TGTGCCAGCAGCTTAGGAAGGACTAGCGGGGGGGACTCCTACGAGCAGTACTTC.

This clonotype occurred many times. V and J are TRBV6-2 or TRBV6-3 and TRBJ1-5, with D tentatively TRBD1 (5 bases). Between the trimmed V and J ends, which lost 3 bases and 7 bases, there was a span of 13 bases. The CDR3 runs 14 residues. Germline CDR1 reads MNHEY; CDR2 reads SVGEGT. The DNA for the CDR3 is TGTGCCAGCAGTTATTCAGGGACGCGGCAGCCCCAGCATTTT. It yields the protein CASSYSGTRQPQHF.

This clonotype was seen repeatedly, ten times or more. The CDR3 DNA reads as TGCGCCAGCAGCCGAGGACTAGCGGATGCCTACGAGCAGTACTTC. As protein: CASSRGLADAYEQYF. The chain joins TRBV5-1 to TRBJ2-7; the match to TRBD2 covers 10 bases. Germline CDR1 and CDR2: SGHRS and YFSETQ. The CDR3 length is 15 residues. Unmatched junction bases numbered 6, after V lost 4 bases and J lost 2 bases.

V and J are TRBV6-5 and TRBJ2-2; 10 bases match TRBD1. J lost 5 bases, V lost 6 bases, and 12 bases had no gene match. Germline CDR1 is MNHEY and CDR2 is SVGAGI. This CDR3 contains 17 residues. This CDR3 reads CASSRQGAKVGTGELFF. The DNA for the CDR3 is TGTGCCAGCAGCCGACAGGGGGCGAAGGTGGGGACCGGGGAGCTGTTTTTT.